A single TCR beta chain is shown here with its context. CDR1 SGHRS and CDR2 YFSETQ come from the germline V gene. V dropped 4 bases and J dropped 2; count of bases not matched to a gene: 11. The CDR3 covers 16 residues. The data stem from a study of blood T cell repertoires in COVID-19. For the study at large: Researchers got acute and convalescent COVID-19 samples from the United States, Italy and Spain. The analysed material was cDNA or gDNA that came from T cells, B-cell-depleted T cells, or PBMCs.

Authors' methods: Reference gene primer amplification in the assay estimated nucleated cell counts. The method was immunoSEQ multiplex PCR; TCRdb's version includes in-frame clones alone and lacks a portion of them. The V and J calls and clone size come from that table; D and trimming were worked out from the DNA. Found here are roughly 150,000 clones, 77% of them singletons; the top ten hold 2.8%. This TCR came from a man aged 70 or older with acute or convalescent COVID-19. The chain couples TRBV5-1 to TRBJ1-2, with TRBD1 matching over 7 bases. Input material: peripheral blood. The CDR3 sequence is CASSTGQETQNYGYTF. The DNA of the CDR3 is TGCGCCAGCAGCACCGGACAGGAGACTCAAAACTATGGCTACACCTTC.